This T cell receptor beta chain was captured in a study of CD8+ T cells in alopecia areata. CDR3 length: 14 residues. Germline assignment: CDR1 SGHRS and CDR2 YFSETQ. About this clone itself: A junction boundary mismatches the germline segment, possibly from a read error.

As for treatment: oral pan-JAK inhibitor, 5-10 mg twice daily. Once RNA had been extracted, it was reverse transcribed into cDNA to act as the sequencing template. The data were produced by immunoSEQ multiplex PCR, yet TCRdb's version contains in-frame clones alone and is incomplete. The sample carries about 190,000 clones, just under 65% recorded once. The V and J genes are TRBV5-1 and TRBJ1-1, with D tentatively TRBD1 (5 bases). The sequencing here drew on CD4+ T cells sorted from blood, taken around week 50, from a patient treated with tofacitinib. This TCR was sampled from a human donor with alopecia areata. CDR3 nucleotides: TGCGCCAGCAGCCTTGGAAATCATGGGACTGGAGCTTTCTTT. Protein sequence: CASSLGNHGTGAFF.